Below, one T cell receptor beta chain is given with its context. Here immunoSEQ multiplex PCR was the method, and the copy in TCRdb shows in-frame clones only, minus some. The table records roughly 250,000 clones, 87% of them present only once. The data were obtained in a study of blood T cell repertoires in COVID-19. The CDR3 is made up of 16 amino acids. Trimming removed 1 base from V and 6 bases from J, with 18 bases in between. CDR1 and CDR2 from the germline V gene are SGHKS and YYEKEE (reference sequence). The chain combines TRBV5-5 with TRBJ2-3; a possible D gene is TRBD1 (7 bases). The sequencing sample was made of peripheral blood. This receptor was identified in a man in his fifties or sixties who had recovered from COVID-19. The CDR3 DNA reads TGTGCCAGCAGCTTGCGCCCGACAGGGACTCCGGATACGCAGTATTTT. It specifies CASSLRPTGTPDTQYF.